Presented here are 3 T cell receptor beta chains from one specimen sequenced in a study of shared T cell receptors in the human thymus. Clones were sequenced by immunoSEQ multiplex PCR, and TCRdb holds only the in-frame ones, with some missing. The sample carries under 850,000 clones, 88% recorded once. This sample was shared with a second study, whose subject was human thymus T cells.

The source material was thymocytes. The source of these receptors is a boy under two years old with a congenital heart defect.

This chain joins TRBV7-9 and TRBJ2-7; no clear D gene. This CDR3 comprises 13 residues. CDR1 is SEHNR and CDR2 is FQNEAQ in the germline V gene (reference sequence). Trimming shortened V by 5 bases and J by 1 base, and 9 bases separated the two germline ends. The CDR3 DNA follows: TGTGCCAGCAGCCAAGAGTGGTCCTACGAGCAGTACTTC. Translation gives CASSQEWSYEQYF.

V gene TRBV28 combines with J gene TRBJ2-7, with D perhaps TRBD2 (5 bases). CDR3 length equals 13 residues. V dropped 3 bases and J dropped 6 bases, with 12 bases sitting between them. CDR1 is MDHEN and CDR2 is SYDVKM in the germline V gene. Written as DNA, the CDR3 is TGTGCCAGCAGTTTCGAGAGGGCCTGCGAGCAGTACTTC. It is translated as CASSFERACEQYF.

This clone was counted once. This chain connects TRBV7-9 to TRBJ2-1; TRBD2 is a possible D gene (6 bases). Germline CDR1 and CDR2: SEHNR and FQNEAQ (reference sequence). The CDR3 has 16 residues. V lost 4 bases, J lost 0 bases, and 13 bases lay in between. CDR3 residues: CASSSSWDFSYNEQFF. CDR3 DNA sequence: TGTGCCAGCAGCTCTAGTTGGGACTTCTCCTACAATGAGCAGTTCTTC.